This TCR beta chain was profiled in a study of cytomegalovirus exposure and HLA in healthy donors. Study summary: Roughly 86 million unique TCRs from HLA-typed donors made up an early data release. Overall study findings and caveats: Presence/absence analyses assumed roughly uniform sequencing depth across donors, which may not hold.

Healthy bone marrow donors made up the donors. Amplification used 60 Vbeta primers and 13 Jbeta primers. Data came from immunoSEQ multiplex PCR; TCRdb stores just in-frame clones and leaves some out. Altogether 150,000 to 200,000 clones are present, 70% to 80% being singletons, with the ten largest covering approximately 0.73%. Trimming left V 6 bases short and J 6 bases short, with 14 bases between. CDR1 is MNHEY, CDR2 SVGAGI, per germline. The CDR3 sequence is 13 residues long. This clone was counted a few times. Its matching antigen is unknown. The J gene is TRBJ1-1, the V gene TRBV6-5; maybe TRBD1 (5 bases). The receptor was isolated from a woman between 40 and 55 years old in good health and CMV-seronegative. What was sequenced was PBMCs. The CDR3: CASRRIQGPEAFF. The DNA of the CDR3 is TGTGCCAGCAGACGTATCCAGGGTCCTGAAGCTTTCTTT.